This T cell receptor beta chain was observed in a study of cytomegalovirus exposure and HLA in healthy donors. The V gene lost 0 bases and the J gene lost 2 bases, with 9 bases spanning the gap. The CDR3 runs to 14 residues. Germline CDR1 and CDR2: GTSNPN and SVGIG (reference sequence). With 60 Vbeta and 13 Jbeta primers, the PCR was carried out. Profiled with immunoSEQ multiplex PCR; TCRdb holds only in-frame clones, not every one. The profile shows about 160,000 clones, roughly 85% of them singletons. Study outcomes and limitations: Researchers reported in a later analysis that common viral pathogens appeared linked to several top clusters. Clonal expansion was found to be greater in HLA-associated TCR beta chains than in equally common others in a later analysis. The Asian-associated ancestry cluster reportedly had fewer N-insertions than the approximately 670-donor mean in a later analysis. Rarity held for most TCR sequences, but there were some public TCRs that occurred in many donors.

As regards this clone: What it recognizes is unknown.

V is TRBV30 and J is TRBJ2-3; D possibly corresponds to TRBD2 (5 bases). The specimen sequenced was PBMCs. The receptor was derived from a man younger than 35 in good health and CMV-seropositive. The CDR3 coding sequence is TGTGCCTGGAGTGTTCCGGGGAACACAGATACGCAGTATTTT. Its translation: CAWSVPGNTDTQYF. The entire variable domain, with the rest obtained from reference TRBV30 and TRBJ2-3, is as follows: SQTIHQWPATLVQPVGSPLSLECTVEGTSNPNLYWYRQAAGRGLQLLFYSVGIGQISSEVPQNLSASRPQDRQFILSSKKLLLSDSGFYLCAWSVPGNTDTQYFGPGTRLTVL.